The sequence of this T cell receptor beta chain was determined in a study of cytomegalovirus exposure and HLA in healthy donors (dated by TCRdb to 2017 to 2019). Broadly, across the study: According to an earlier analysis of a few hundred of the donors, 150 million to 200 million T cells yielded 90 million to 140 million unique TCR beta sequences and about 300 Gb of sequence data. About 320 gigabases of sequencing data and approximately 85 million unique TCR sequences were included in an early release covering 550 to 800 HLA-typed donors. Of the roughly 390 genotyped donors, 65% to 90% fell in the genetic ancestry cluster associated with self-reported Caucasian donors. The aim of the study was to test whether cataloging public T cell receptors could identify signatures of past pathogen exposure. The T cell repertoires of some 700 subjects were profiled by immunosequencing and related to cytomegalovirus serostatus. A separate validation cohort of 100 to 150 different subjects was used in addition to the roughly 700-subject first cohort. High-throughput TCR immunosequencing, statistical association of individual TCRs with disease status, and machine learning were combined to predict cytomegalovirus infection status. A later analysis re-examined previously published TCR beta repertoires from several hundred donors and added high-resolution HLA genotyping to investigate patterns of TCR occurrence. In the later analysis, no new phenotypic data were used to find candidate immune exposures; instead, reliance was placed on TCR beta sequences and their occurrence across donors. In an earlier analysis of 587 of the donors, high-throughput TCR beta sequencing was used to judge whether each TCR beta V gene segment behaved as functional or pseudogenic. Alongside the repertoire data, information on donor age, sex, ethnicity and CMV serostatus was compiled. A later genetic analysis used genome-wide SNP genotypes for about three fifths of the 666 donors, treating that subset as a discovery cohort. Every repertoire in the discovery cohort had been generated on one and the same sequencing platform. HLA typing covered class I and class II loci at four-digit resolution. The number of donors typed differed by locus, with roughly 629-640 for A, B, C, DRB1 and DQB1, more than 500 for DQA1, over 600 for DPA1, and around 460 for DPB1. Four to six DR-DQ haplotypes were handled as single units for association and clustering because linkage in the cohort was strong. Among approximately 370 genotyped donors of the cohort, an average of roughly 230,000 unique TCR beta nucleotide sequences was sequenced per donor, of which roughly 18% were non-productive.

As concerns this clone: No cognate antigen has been identified for it.

The method behind the library was the immunoSEQ multiplex PCR assay. The multiplex PCR relied on a mix of 60 forward primers for TCR Vbeta segments and 13 reverse primers for TCR Jbeta segments. Amplification of the CDR3 region of rearranged TCR beta genes was performed with a multiplex PCR assay on genomic DNA. On the Illumina HiSeq System, the amplified TCR beta libraries were sequenced as 87-base-pair reads. Regarding the original processing steps: A later analysis tallied around 82 million unique TCR beta chains across the 700 or so repertoires, and some 12 million of those chains were shared by two or more donors. A nearest-neighbor algorithm error-corrected the raw reads and collapsed the reads into unique sequences, merging closely related sequences to remove PCR and sequencing errors. To assign V, D and J gene segments, CDR3 sequences were aligned to IMGT reference sequences. Each retained sequence needed at least a six-nucleotide match to both a V gene segment and a J gene segment. Rearrangements were classified as productive when the CDR3 lacked stop codons and remained in frame with V and J, and all other rearrangements were classified as non-productive. Following IMGT convention, CDR3 was defined as the stretch from the second conserved V-encoded cysteine up to the conserved J-encoded phenylalanine. In an earlier analysis of 500 to 650 of the donors, sequences lacking an unambiguous match to a single V gene segment were excluded. An earlier analysis of 587 of the donors classified V segments as functional when productive rearrangements were above 56.7% and as segregating when the standard deviation between donors was above 5%. A statistical classification framework was built for diagnosing cytomegalovirus status from the catalog of TCR beta chain sequences. V and J gene assignment, in a later analysis, came from comparing TCR nucleotide sequences with IMGT/GENE-DB human TR gene sequences. The TCRdist pipeline was used in a later analysis to assign CDR3 sequences and most-parsimonious VDJ recombination scenarios. A later analysis defined each TCR beta chain by its CDR3 amino acid sequence plus V-gene family, and excluded reads lacking a unique V-gene family. In a later analysis, 500 to 700 highly shared, low-generation-probability nucleotide sequences were removed to address suspected cross-contamination and a sequencing artifact. In a later analysis, a clonal expansion index was calculated for each public chain from normalized within-repertoire ranks of inferred template counts. In a later analysis, generation probabilities were computed with a VDJ recombination model fitted to out-of-frame rearrangements, and the resulting probabilities were checked against IGoR. In a later analysis, hypergeometric tests were used to score TCR-TCR, TCR-HLA and TCR-CMV co-occurrence, with a repertoire-size bias correction applied to TCR pairs. In a later analysis, false discovery rates were estimated by permuting HLA or CMV assignments 20 times. A later analysis grouped co-occurring TCRs with DBSCAN, adding TCRdist sequence similarity when clustering within HLA-allele-positive subsets. Repertoires with fewer than 30,000 or more than 120,000 public chains, plus five repertoires with anomalous nucleotide sharing, were excluded from co-occurrence clustering. TCRdb holds this immuneACCESS table with in-frame rearrangements only. Some clones are missing; in checked studies, unresolved V genes explain under half, and the rest has no known cause. The V and J calls and clone size are taken from that table; D and trimming were inferred from the DNA. This sample's table contains 30,000 to 35,000 clones. In total, the top ten clones hold around 3.4% of the sample.

Based on the germline V gene, the CDR1 and CDR2 sequences are MGHRA and YSYEKL. V and J are truncated by 1 base and 5 bases respectively, leaving an intervening sequence of 9 bases. The CDR3 numbers 13 residues from cysteine through phenylalanine. Just CDR3 DNA is preserved here, 39 bases in frame from base 1. The paper's findings and limits, for the study overall: In a later analysis, HLA-associated TCR beta chains were found to be more clonally expanded and to have lower generation probabilities than equally common non-associated chains. Cytomegalovirus status was reported to be diagnosed by the classifier with high specificity and sensitivity in both the original and validation cohorts. According to a later genetic analysis, donors in an Asian-associated ancestry cluster had fewer N-insertions in productive TCRs than the approximately 700-donor mean. A later genetic analysis associated a missense DCLRE1C variant with V-gene and J-gene trimming of TCR beta chains, and an independent cohort replicated the association. It was suggested by the authors that the approach could potentially be generalized to other disease states and immunological phenotypes. An earlier analysis of some 590 of the donors showed that most TCR beta V segments appeared in productive rearrangements either about 87% or about 30% of the time, which broadly matched IMGT annotations. A cluster of highly shared sequence variants was judged likely to represent a technical artifact of the sequencing pipeline. Assigning TCR associations to individual alleles was difficult when HLA alleles, especially DR and DQ, strongly co-occurred. The earlier analysis of fewer than 750 of the donors excluded 15 to 20 rarely observed V segments, including chromosome 9 orphons, because counts were too low. Correlated functional status among segregating V segments might reflect linkage disequilibrium, but an unknown experimental factor could not be ruled out. In vitro tests confirmed that a few of the cytomegalovirus-associated TCR beta chains recognize cytomegalovirus antigens. A further reported finding was that TCR beta sequences accurately predicted the HLA-A and HLA-B alleles for most subjects in the first cohort. Because HLA typing was missing for some donors at each locus, association tests included only the typed subset. Most TCR sequences were observed very rarely across donors, whereas some public TCRs were present in many individuals. A later analysis reported that several top co-occurrence clusters appeared linked to parvovirus B19, influenza, CMV and Epstein-Barr virus. Sequencing depth was assumed to be roughly uniform across donors in the presence/absence analyses, though that assumption may not hold. In a later analysis, the rate of TCR association differed among HLA loci, with DRB1 alleles having the most associated TCRs and HLA-C alleles having the fewest. A later analysis associated 15,000 or so TCR beta sequences with specific HLA alleles at a false discovery rate of 0.05. For the cohort, immune exposure information was limited to CMV serostatus. According to a later analysis, most CMV-associated TCR beta chains appeared to be HLA-restricted, and the HLA associations seemed to be driven largely by CMV exposure. Some IMGT-functional V segments, including TRBV6-2 and TRBV6-3, could not be distinguished by the 87-base-pair reads and were therefore excluded. The cohort was sequenced for TCR beta chains only, and without alpha or paired-chain data the features that could be detected were limited. In the study, around 150 TCR beta chains were listed as associated with cytomegalovirus.

The cohort comprised approximately 700 healthy bone marrow donors. At the time of sampling, all cohort members were nominally healthy, though unrecorded immune exposures were likely present. The donor tested CMV seronegative and was one of the 352 seronegative cohort members. Every donor gave a peripheral blood sample, and the peripheral blood mononuclear cells from that sample were used for TCR beta sequencing. The Qiagen DNeasy Blood Extraction Kit was used to extract genomic DNA from the blood cell samples. This TCR was sampled from a middle-aged man in good health and CMV-seronegative. The sample was PBMCs. The receptor chain draws on TRBV4-1 and TRBJ2-7; a tentative D call is TRBD2 (5 bases match). The DNA sequence is given as TGCGCCAGCAGCCAAGGAGGGTCGGACGAGCAGTACTTC. It translates to CASSQGGSDEQYF.